The rows below give T cell receptor beta chains drawn from one sample of a study of blood T cell repertoires in COVID-19. Data came from immunoSEQ multiplex PCR; TCRdb stores just in-frame clones and leaves some out. The data contain hundreds of thousands of clones, 80% to 90% of them singletons. What was sequenced was peripheral blood. All receptors come from a woman of 80 years or more with acute or convalescent COVID-19. CDR3s include the opening cysteine and the closing phenylalanine or tryptophan. The order of the fields is clone size, J gene, D gene, V gene, CDR3 protein, CDR3 DNA. A D gene is named only where the DNA matches it firmly. Expanded clones get a size class; other rows say once, few or many, or leave the size out.

few	TRBJ2-7	TRBD1	TRBV28	CASTPGDREVWEQYF	TGTGCCAGCACCCCGGGGGACAGGGAAGTGTGGGAGCAGTACTTC
.	TRBJ2-1	TRBD1	TRBV9	CASSLSGQGGWNEQFF	TGTGCCAGCAGCCTTAGTGGACAGGGAGGTTGGAATGAGCAGTTCTTC
.	TRBJ1-1	TRBD1	TRBV7-2	CASSQQTGGTEAFF	TGTGCCAGCAGTCAACAGACAGGGGGTACTGAAGCTTTCTTT
.	TRBJ2-5	TRBD2	TRBV10-3	CAIRGVGETQYF	TGTGCCATCCGGGGGGTGGGAGAGACCCAGTACTTC
.	TRBJ2-3	TRBD2	TRBV5-4	CASSLRLAGGQDTQYF	TGTGCCAGCAGCTTGAGGTTAGCGGGGGGGCAGGATACGCAGTATTTT
.	TRBJ2-1	TRBD2	TRBV2	CASRDSGSSYNEQFF	TGTGCCAGCAGAGATAGCGGGAGCTCCTACAATGAGCAGTTCTTC
.	TRBJ2-5	.	TRBV29-1	CSVQGGVTQETQYF	TGCAGCGTCCAAGGCGGGGTTACTCAAGAGACCCAGTACTTC
.	TRBJ1-5	TRBD1	TRBV3-1/TRBV3-2	CASSRQGYSNQPQHF	TGTGCCAGCAGCCGACAGGGGTATAGCAATCAGCCCCAGCATTTT
few	TRBJ2-3	TRBD1	TRBV7-3	CASSSKQGAGTDTQYF	TGTGCCAGCAGCTCCAAACAGGGGGCAGGCACAGATACGCAGTATTTT
many	TRBJ1-3	.	TRBV7-3	CASSLTGGNSGNTIYF	TGTGCCAGCAGCTTAACAGGGGGAAACTCTGGAAACACCATATATTTT
.	TRBJ1-1	.	TRBV9	CASSPGGGRMNTEAFF	TGTGCCAGCAGCCCCGGGGGGGGGCGGATGAACACTGAAGCTTTCTTT
.	TRBJ2-1	TRBD2	TRBV30	CAWGRGSTSGRALEQFF	TGTGCCTGGGGGAGGGGGTCGACTAGCGGGAGGGCCCTTGAGCAGTTCTTC
.	TRBJ1-1	TRBD1	TRBV6-6	CASSHTGTGTSRLISNTEAFF	TGTGCCAGCAGCCATACCGGGACAGGGACATCCCGATTAATCTCGAACACTGAAGCTTTCTTT
.	TRBJ2-3	.	TRBV18	CASTRGADTQYF	TGTGCCAGCACCAGGGGTGCAGATACGCAGTATTTT
.	TRBJ1-2	.	TRBV4-3	CASSQDWGDNYGYTF	TGCGCCAGCAGCCAAGATTGGGGGGACAACTATGGCTACACCTTC
once	TRBJ1-5	TRBD1	TRBV19	CASSSAWTGNDQPQHF	TGTGCCAGTAGTTCCGCCTGGACAGGGAACGATCAGCCCCAGCATTTT
.	TRBJ1-5	TRBD1	TRBV19	CASSMDRVGQPQHF	TGTGCCAGTAGTATGGACAGGGTAGGCCAGCCCCAGCATTTT
.	TRBJ2-5	TRBD2	TRBV27	CASSPPSGGRQETQYF	TGTGCCAGCAGTCCGCCCAGCGGGGGGCGCCAAGAGACCCAGTACTTC
.	TRBJ2-7	TRBD2	TRBV28	CASSPTSGKYEQYF	TGTGCCAGCAGCCCCACTAGCGGGAAGTACGAGCAGTACTTC
.	TRBJ1-2	TRBD1	TRBV7-6	CASSSRGVQGASDYGYTF	TGTGCCAGCAGCTCTCGAGGGGTGCAGGGGGCAAGTGACTATGGCTACACCTTC
.	TRBJ1-2	TRBD1	TRBV28	CASSPRAGGQVFWGYTF	TGTGCCAGCAGTCCAAGGGCCGGAGGACAGGTCTTCTGGGGCTACACCTTC
.	TRBJ2-7	.	TRBV28	CASSYSGRRKYF	TGTGCCAGCAGTTATAGCGGTCGAAGAAAGTACTTC
.	TRBJ2-1	.	TRBV7-8	CASSPPAERRGGNEQFF	TGTGCCAGCAGCCCGCCGGCCGAGCGGCGAGGAGGGAATGAGCAGTTCTTC
.	TRBJ1-3	TRBD1	TRBV5-1	CASSQGRDSSGNTIYF	TGCGCCAGCAGCCAAGGACGGGACAGCTCTGGAAACACCATATATTTT
.	TRBJ2-7	.	TRBV5-4	CASSLAGVPYEQYF	TGTGCCAGCAGCTTGGCAGGGGTCCCCTACGAGCAGTACTTC
once	TRBJ2-5	TRBD2	TRBV7-3	CASSLLGGGAGETQYF	TGTGCCAGCAGCTTACTGGGCGGGGGGGCCGGTGAGACCCAGTACTTC
few	TRBJ2-7	.	TRBV19	CASSTGQYEQYF	TGTGCCAGTAGTACCGGACAGTACGAGCAGTACTTC
.	TRBJ1-4	.	TRBV7-8	CASSLGAREKLFF	TGTGCCAGCAGCTTGGGGGCGCGTGAAAAACTGTTTTTT
.	TRBJ2-1	.	TRBV2	CASSVNSYNEQFF	TGTGCCAGCAGTGTTAACTCCTACAATGAGCAGTTCTTC
.	TRBJ2-7	.	TRBV6-5	CASSRDRESYEQYF	TGTGCCAGCAGTCGCGACCGGGAGTCCTACGAGCAGTACTTC
.	TRBJ1-5	.	TRBV12-5	CASGLPPISGRANQPQHF	TGTGCTAGTGGTCTTCCTCCGATTTCCGGCAGGGCAAACCAGCCCCAGCATTTT
.	TRBJ1-1	.	TRBV30	CAWSVAGNTEAFF	TGTGCCTGGAGTGTAGCAGGGAACACTGAAGCTTTCTTT
.	TRBJ2-5	.	TRBV6-5	CASIRLRGETQYF	TGTGCCAGCATCCGTCTCCGGGGAGAGACCCAGTACTTC
.	TRBJ2-2	TRBD2	TRBV5-1	CASSHDGGRAGELFF	TGCGCCAGCAGCCACGATGGCGGGAGGGCCGGGGAGCTGTTTTTT
once	TRBJ1-2	TRBD1	TRBV28	CASRGTGVYGYTF	TGTGCCAGCAGAGGGACAGGGGTCTATGGCTACACCTTC
.	TRBJ1-2	.	TRBV7-3	CASSLSGGASWNYGYTF	TGTGCCAGCAGCTTAAGCGGAGGGGCCTCTTGGAACTATGGCTACACCTTC
.	TRBJ1-3	.	TRBV19	CASSIPTTISGNTIYF	TGTGCCAGTAGTATCCCAACAACTATCTCTGGAAACACCATATATTTT
.	TRBJ2-7	.	TRBV11-2	CASSLSLGFSNEQYF	TGTGCCAGCAGCTTATCCCTCGGGTTTAGCAACGAGCAGTACTTC
.	TRBJ2-7	TRBD2	TRBV6-6	CASRRGAGTLEQYF	TGTGCCAGCAGGAGAGGAGCGGGAACTCTCGAGCAGTACTTC
.	TRBJ2-5	.	TRBV7-2	CASSPDSRQETQYF	TGTGCCAGCAGCCCGGACAGCCGACAAGAGACCCAGTACTTC
.	TRBJ1-1	TRBD1	TRBV11-3	CASGQGAFEAFF	TGTGCCAGCGGACAGGGGGCCTTTGAAGCTTTCTTT
.	TRBJ2-3	TRBD2	TRBV19	CAKSWQREGSSTDTQYF	TGTGCCAAGTCGTGGCAGCGGGAGGGATCTAGCACAGATACGCAGTATTTT
.	TRBJ2-7	TRBD2	TRBV3-1/TRBV3-2	CASSPTSGGPLPYEQYF	TGTGCCAGCAGCCCGACTAGCGGGGGGCCCTTACCCTACGAGCAGTACTTC
.	TRBJ2-7	TRBD2	TRBV29-1	CSARTSGSSYEQYF	TGCAGCGCTAGGACTAGCGGGAGCTCCTACGAGCAGTACTTC
.	TRBJ2-5	TRBD2	TRBV9	CASSVGLAGDQETQYF	TGTGCCAGCAGCGTAGGGCTAGCGGGGGACCAAGAGACCCAGTACTTC
.	TRBJ1-2	TRBD1	TRBV12-3/TRBV12-4	CASTLDRDYGYTF	TGTGCCAGCACCCTCGACAGGGACTATGGCTACACCTTC
.	TRBJ2-3	.	TRBV19	CASSNQGTDTQYF	TGTGCCAGTAGTAACCAGGGCACAGATACGCAGTATTTT
few	TRBJ2-4	TRBD1	TRBV16	CASSQDRGSNIQYF	TGTGCCAGCAGCCAGGACAGGGGCTCAAACATTCAGTACTTC
.	TRBJ2-1	TRBD2	TRBV10-2	CASSVAGGPNEQFF	TGCGCCAGCAGTGTGGCGGGAGGGCCCAATGAGCAGTTCTTC
.	TRBJ2-3	TRBD2	TRBV7-2	CASSALAGGGTDTQYF	TGTGCCAGCAGCGCTCTAGCGGGGGGGGGCACAGATACGCAGTATTTT
.	TRBJ2-1	TRBD1	TRBV6-2/TRBV6-3	CASSTQQGWSSYNEQFF	TGTGCCAGCAGTACTCAACAGGGGTGGTCCTCCTACAATGAGCAGTTCTTC
once	TRBJ1-2	TRBD1	TRBV6-1	CASSDSTGGKYGYTF	TGTGCCAGCAGTGATTCGACAGGGGGGAAATATGGCTACACCTTC
.	TRBJ1-4	.	TRBV4-3	CASSQTGRTNEKLFF	TGCGCCAGCAGCCAGACAGGCAGAACTAATGAAAAACTGTTTTTT
.	TRBJ1-1	TRBD1	TRBV11-1	CASSQGAPGVITEAFF	TGTGCCAGCAGCCAGGGGGCGCCTGGGGTGATCACTGAAGCTTTCTTT
once	TRBJ1-2	.	TRBV3-1/TRBV3-2	CASSQDLRGRTLGYTF	TGTGCCAGCAGCCAAGATCTTAGGGGCAGAACCTTGGGCTACACCTTC
.	TRBJ2-2	.	TRBV9	CASSLTSFNTGELFF	TGTGCCAGCAGCCTTACTTCTTTCAACACCGGGGAGCTGTTTTTT
.	TRBJ2-1	TRBD1	TRBV7-2	CASSGGTGQSYNEQFF	TGTGCCAGCAGCGGTGGGACAGGCCAATCCTACAATGAGCAGTTCTTC
.	TRBJ2-5	TRBD1	TRBV29-1	CSVEPRTGQETQYF	TGCAGCGTTGAACCTAGGACAGGGCAAGAGACCCAGTACTTC
.	TRBJ1-1	.	TRBV7-2	CASSLSGGNTEAFF	TGTGCCAGCAGCTTGTCCGGCGGGAACACTGAAGCTTTCTTT